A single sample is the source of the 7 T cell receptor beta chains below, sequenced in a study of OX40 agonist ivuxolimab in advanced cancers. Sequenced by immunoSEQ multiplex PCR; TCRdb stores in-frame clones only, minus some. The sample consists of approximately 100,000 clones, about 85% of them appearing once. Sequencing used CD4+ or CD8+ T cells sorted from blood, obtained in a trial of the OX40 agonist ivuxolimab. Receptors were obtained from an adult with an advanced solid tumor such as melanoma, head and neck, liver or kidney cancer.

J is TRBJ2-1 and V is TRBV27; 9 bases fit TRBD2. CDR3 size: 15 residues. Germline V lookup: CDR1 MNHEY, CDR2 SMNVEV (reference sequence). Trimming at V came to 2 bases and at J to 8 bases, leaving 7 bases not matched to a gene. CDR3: CASSLTSGYLHEQFF. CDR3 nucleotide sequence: TGTGCCAGCAGTTTAACTAGCGGGTATTTGCATGAGCAGTTCTTC.

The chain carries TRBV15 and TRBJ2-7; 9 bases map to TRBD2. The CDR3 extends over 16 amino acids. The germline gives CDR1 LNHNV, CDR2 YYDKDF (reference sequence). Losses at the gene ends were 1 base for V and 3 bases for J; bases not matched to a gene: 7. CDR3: CATSRVSGSKVYEQYF. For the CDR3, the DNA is TGTGCCACCAGCAGAGTTAGCGGGAGTAAAGTCTACGAGCAGTACTTC.

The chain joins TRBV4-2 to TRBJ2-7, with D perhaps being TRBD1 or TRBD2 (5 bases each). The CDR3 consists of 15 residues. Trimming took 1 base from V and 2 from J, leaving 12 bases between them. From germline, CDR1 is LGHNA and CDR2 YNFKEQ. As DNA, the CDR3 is TGTGCCAGCAGCCAAGTGGGGGTGGTGACCTACGAGCAGTACTTC. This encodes CASSQVGVVTYEQYF.

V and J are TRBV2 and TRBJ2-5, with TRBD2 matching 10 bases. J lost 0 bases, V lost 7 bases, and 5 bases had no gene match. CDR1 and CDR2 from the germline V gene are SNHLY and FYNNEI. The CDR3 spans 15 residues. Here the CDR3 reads CASTGAGGHQETQYF. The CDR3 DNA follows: TGTGCCAGCACGGGAGCGGGAGGGCACCAAGAGACCCAGTACTTC.

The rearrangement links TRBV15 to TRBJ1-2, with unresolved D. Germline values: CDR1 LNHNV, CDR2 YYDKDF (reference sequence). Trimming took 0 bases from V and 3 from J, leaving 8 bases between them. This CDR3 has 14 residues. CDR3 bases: TGTGCCACCAGCAGAGATTACCTTGACTATGGCTACACCTTC. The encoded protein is CATSRDYLDYGYTF.

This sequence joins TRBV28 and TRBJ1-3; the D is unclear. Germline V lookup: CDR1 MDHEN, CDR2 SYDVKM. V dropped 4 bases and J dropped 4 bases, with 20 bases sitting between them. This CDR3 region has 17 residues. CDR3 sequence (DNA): TGTGCCAGCAGTTCCTCCGTCATACAACCAAAGGGAAACACCATATATTTT. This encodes CASSSSVIQPKGNTIYF.

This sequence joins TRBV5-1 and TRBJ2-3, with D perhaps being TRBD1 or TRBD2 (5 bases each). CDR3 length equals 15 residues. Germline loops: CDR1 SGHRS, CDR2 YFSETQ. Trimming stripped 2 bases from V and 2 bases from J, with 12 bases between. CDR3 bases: TGCGCCAGCAGCTTCCGGGACGGATACACAGATACGCAGTATTTT. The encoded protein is CASSFRDGYTDTQYF.